Sequencing of this TCR beta chain was carried out in a study of T cells in Graves' hyperthyroidism and ophthalmopathy. RNA transcripts gave rise to amplified TCR beta CDR3 regions. HTBI primers drove first-round RT-PCR of the TCR CDR3. TCRdb recomputed calls from the multiplex PCR reads with MiXCR, one row per CDR3 protein. This table has hundreds of thousands of distinct CDR3 sequences, over 15% appearing once. This clonotype was observed a handful of times. Its antigen is as yet unknown. Trimming pared 3 bases from V and 0 bases from J, leaving 6 bases between. The CDR3 sequence is 15 residues long. Per the germline V gene, CDR1 is MGHDK and CDR2 is SYGVNS. Overall study results and limits: In blood, most of the thyroid clonotypes expanded above 0.001 were also present.

The chain employs TRBV25-1 and TRBJ2-6; unclear D gene. Sequences were obtained from blood. This TCR was sampled from a woman between 18 and 29 years old with Graves' hyperthyroidism. In DNA form, the CDR3 reads TGTGCCAGCAGTGACGGCTACTCTGGGGCCAACGTCCTGACTTTC. It codes for CASSDGYSGANVLTF.